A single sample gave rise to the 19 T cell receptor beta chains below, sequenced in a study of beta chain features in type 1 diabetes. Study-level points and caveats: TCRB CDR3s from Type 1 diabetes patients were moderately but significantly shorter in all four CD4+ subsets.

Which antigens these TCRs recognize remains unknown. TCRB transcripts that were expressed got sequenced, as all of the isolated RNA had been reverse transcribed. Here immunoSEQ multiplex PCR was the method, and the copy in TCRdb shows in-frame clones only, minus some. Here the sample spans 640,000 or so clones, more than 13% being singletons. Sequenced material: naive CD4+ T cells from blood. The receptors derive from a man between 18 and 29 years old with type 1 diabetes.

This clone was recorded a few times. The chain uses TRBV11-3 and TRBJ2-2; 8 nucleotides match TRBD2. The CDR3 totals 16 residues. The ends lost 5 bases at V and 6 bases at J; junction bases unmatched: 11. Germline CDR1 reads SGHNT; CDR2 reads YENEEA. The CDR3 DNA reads TGTGCCAGCAGCCTGGCGGGGGGTCTAGCCTCCGGGGAGCTGTTTTTT. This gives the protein CASSLAGGLASGELFF.

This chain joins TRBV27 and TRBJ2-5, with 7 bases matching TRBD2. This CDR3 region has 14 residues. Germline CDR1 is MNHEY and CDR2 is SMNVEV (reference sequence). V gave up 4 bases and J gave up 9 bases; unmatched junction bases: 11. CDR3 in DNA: TGTGCCAGCAGTTCGGCAGGGCTCCGGGGGGCCCAGTACTTC. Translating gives CASSSAGLRGAQYF.

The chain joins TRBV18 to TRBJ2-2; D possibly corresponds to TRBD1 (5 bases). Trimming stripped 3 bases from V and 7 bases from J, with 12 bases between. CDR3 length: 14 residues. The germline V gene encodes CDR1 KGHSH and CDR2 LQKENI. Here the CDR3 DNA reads TGTGCCAGCTCACCTTTTTCGACAGTCGGGGAGCTGTTTTTT. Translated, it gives CASSPFSTVGELFF.

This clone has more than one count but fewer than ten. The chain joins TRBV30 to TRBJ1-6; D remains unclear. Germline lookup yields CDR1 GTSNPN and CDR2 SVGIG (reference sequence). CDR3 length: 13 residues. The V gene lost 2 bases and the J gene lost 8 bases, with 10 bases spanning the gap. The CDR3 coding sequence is TGTGCCTGGAGTCCTTCCGGGGATTCACCCCTCCACTTT. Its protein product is CAWSPSGDSPLHF.

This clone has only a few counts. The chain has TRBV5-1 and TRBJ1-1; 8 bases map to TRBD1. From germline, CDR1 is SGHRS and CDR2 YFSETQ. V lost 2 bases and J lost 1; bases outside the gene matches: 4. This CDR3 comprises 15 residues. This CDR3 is CASSFDQGANTEAFF. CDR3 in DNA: TGCGCCAGCAGCTTTGACCAGGGGGCGAACACTGAAGCTTTCTTT.

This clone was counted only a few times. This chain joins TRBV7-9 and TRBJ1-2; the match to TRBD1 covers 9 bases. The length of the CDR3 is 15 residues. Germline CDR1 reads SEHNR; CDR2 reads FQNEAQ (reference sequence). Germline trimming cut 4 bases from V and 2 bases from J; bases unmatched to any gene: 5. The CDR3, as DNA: TGTGCCAGCAGCTGGGACAGGGCACCAAACTATGGCTACACCTTC. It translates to CASSWDRAPNYGYTF.

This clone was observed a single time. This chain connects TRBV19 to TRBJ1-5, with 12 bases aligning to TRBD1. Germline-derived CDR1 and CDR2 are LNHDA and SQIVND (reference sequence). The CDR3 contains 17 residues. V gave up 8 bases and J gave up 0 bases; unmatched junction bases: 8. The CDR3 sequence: CASWGTGGVLSNQPQHF. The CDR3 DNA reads TGTGCCAGTTGGGGGACAGGGGGCGTCCTTAGCAATCAGCCCCAGCATTTT.

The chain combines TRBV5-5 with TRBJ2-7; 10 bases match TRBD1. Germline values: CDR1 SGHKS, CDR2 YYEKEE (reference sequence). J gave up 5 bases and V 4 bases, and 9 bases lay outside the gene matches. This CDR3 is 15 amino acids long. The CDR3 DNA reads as TGTGCCAGCAGCCGACGAGGGACAGGGGATCACGAGCAGTACTTC. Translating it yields CASSRRGTGDHEQYF.

The CDR3 DNA sequence: TGTGCCAGCAGCCGAGGGGCACGACAGGGGGGGACCCAGTACTTC. It yields the protein CASSRGARQGGTQYF. The V call is TRBV13, the J call TRBJ2-5, with 9 bases matching TRBD1. Germline assignment: CDR1 PRHDT and CDR2 FYEKMQ (reference sequence). The CDR3 loop spans 15 amino acids. V was clipped by 5 bases and J by 7 bases; unmatched bases: 11.

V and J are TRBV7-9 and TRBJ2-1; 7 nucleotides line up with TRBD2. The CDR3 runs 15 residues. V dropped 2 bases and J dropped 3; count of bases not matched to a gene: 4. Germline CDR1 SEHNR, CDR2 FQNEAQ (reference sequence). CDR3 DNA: TGTGCCAGCAGCTTAATAACTAGCGACTACAATGAGCAGTTCTTC. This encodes CASSLITSDYNEQFF.

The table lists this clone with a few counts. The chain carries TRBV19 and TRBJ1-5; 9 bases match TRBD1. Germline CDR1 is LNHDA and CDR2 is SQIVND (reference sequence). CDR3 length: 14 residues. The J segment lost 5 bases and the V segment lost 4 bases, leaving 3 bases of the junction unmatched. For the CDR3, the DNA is TGTGCCAGTAGTACACAGGGGGCCGATCAGCCCCAGCATTTT. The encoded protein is CASSTQGADQPQHF.

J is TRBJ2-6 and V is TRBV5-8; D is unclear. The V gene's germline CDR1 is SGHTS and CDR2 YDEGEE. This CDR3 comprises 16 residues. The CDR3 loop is CGQPADRSSGANVLTF. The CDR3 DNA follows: TGTGGTCAGCCTGCGGATCGCTCTTCTGGGGCCAACGTCCTGACTTTC.

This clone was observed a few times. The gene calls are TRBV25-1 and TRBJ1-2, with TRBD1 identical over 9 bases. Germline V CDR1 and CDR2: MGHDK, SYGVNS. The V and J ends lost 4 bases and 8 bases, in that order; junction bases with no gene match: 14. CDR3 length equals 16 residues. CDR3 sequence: CASSGGMGQGGEGYTF. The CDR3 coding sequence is TGTGCCAGCAGTGGGGGGATGGGACAGGGAGGAGAGGGCTACACCTTC.

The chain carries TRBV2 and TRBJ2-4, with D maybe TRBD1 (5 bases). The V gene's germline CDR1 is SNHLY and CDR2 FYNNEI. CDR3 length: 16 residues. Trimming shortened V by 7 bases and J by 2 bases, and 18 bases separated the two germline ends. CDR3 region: CASTPQGRVTKNIQYF. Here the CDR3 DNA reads TGTGCCAGCACGCCGCAGGGAAGGGTTACCAAAAACATTCAGTACTTC.

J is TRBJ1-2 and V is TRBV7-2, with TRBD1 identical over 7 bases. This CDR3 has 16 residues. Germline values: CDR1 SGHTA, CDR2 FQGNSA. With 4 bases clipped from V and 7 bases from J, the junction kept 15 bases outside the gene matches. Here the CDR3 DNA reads TGTGCCAGCAGCTCGCCGCCTGACAGGGTTTCTCTTGGCTACACCTTC. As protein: CASSSPPDRVSLGYTF.

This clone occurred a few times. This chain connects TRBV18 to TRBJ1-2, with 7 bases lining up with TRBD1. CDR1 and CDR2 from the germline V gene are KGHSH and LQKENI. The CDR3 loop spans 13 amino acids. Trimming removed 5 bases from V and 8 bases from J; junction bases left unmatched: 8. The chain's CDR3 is CASSAQGVEGYTF. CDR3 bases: TGTGCCAGCTCAGCGCAGGGGGTTGAAGGCTACACCTTC.

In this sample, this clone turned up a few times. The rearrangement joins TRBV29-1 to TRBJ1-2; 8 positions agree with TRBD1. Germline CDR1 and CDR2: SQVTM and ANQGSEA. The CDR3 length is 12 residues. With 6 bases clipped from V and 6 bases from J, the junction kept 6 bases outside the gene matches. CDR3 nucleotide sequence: TGCAGCGTCGACAGGGGTATCCATGGCTACACCTTC. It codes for CSVDRGIHGYTF.

The CDR3 DNA reads as TGTGCCAGCAGCTTTGGACTAGTTCCAACCAGCACAGATACGCAGTATTTT. Translating it yields CASSFGLVPTSTDTQYF. V and J are TRBV7-2 and TRBJ2-3, with 7 nucleotides matching TRBD2. V dropped 3 bases and J dropped 0; count of bases not matched to a gene: 9. Germline CDR1 reads SGHTA; CDR2 reads FQGNSA. CDR3 size: 17 residues.

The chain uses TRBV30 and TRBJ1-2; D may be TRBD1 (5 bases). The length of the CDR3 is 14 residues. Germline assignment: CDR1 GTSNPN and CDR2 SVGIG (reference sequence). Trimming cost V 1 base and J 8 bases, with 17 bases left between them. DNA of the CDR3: TGTGCCTGGAGTGGCATCCAGGGTGGGGTGGGCTACACCTTC. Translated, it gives CAWSGIQGGVGYTF.